These 8 T cell receptor beta chains originate from one sample sequenced in a study of PD-1 blockade in classical Hodgkin lymphoma. The repertoire was sequenced with immunoSEQ multiplex PCR; TCRdb's copy has only in-frame clones and lacks some. The repertoire holds about 52,000 clones, with around nine tenths as singletons. Time point defined: cycle 4 day 1 (C4D1), after 6 weeks of nivolumab. Brentuximab vedotin exposure varied, and every patient relapsed after autologous stem cell transplantation. Material: peripheral blood mononuclear cells (PBMCs), obtained before the fourth cycle of nivolumab. The receptors here all came from a human donor with classical Hodgkin lymphoma.

By share, this clone counts as medium-sized. DNA of the CDR3: TGTGCCAGCAGTTTGTCCGTGGCAGGGGGCGATGAAAAACTGTTTTTT. Its protein is CASSLSVAGGDEKLFF. The chain is built from TRBV28 and TRBJ1-4, with 8 bases that match TRBD1. The CDR3 runs 16 residues. Trimming took 3 bases from V and 6 from J; bases not matched to a gene: 9. CDR1 is MDHEN, CDR2 SYDVKM, per germline.

The chain uses TRBV19 and TRBJ2-3; D perhaps matches TRBD2 (5 bases). The CDR3 sequence is 16 residues long. The V end lost 5 bases, the J end lost 2 bases, and 17 bases lay between the germline ends. Germline V gene data show CDR1 as LNHDA and CDR2 as SQIVND (reference sequence). CDR3 protein: CASSPKARGNTDTQYF. In DNA form, the CDR3 reads TGTGCCAGTAGTCCCAAAGCCCGAGGGAACACAGATACGCAGTATTTT.

This chain uses TRBV7-3 with TRBJ2-2; unclear D gene. Trimming took off 4 bases at V and 2 bases at J, with 8 bases between the two ends. This CDR3 spans 14 amino acids. The germline CDR1 and CDR2 sequences are SGHTA and FQGTGA. CDR3 loop: CASSYDSNTGELFF. Written as DNA, the CDR3 is TGTGCCAGCAGCTATGATAGCAACACCGGGGAGCTGTTTTTT.

The chain carries TRBV2 and TRBJ1-4, with 10 bases that match TRBD1. The length of the CDR3 is 14 residues. Germline V gives CDR1 SNHLY, CDR2 FYNNEI. The V segment lost 6 bases and the J segment 6 bases; nucleotides outside the gene matches: 4. This CDR3 is CASRAGTGDEKLFF. The CDR3 DNA reads TGTGCCAGCAGAGCCGGGACAGGGGATGAAAAACTGTTTTTT.

This chain connects TRBV19 to TRBJ2-3; unclear D gene. Trimming pared 0 bases from V and 4 bases from J, leaving 17 bases between. The CDR3 runs 17 residues. CDR1 is LNHDA, CDR2 SQIVND, per germline (reference sequence). Written as DNA, the CDR3 is TGTGCCAGTAGTATAGATCGGGTTGGCTCCTCGGCAGATACGCAGTATTTT. Translating gives CASSIDRVGSSADTQYF. Drawing the rest from reference TRBV19 and TRBJ2-3, the complete variable domain is DGGITQSPKYLFRKEGQNVTLSCEQNLNHDAMYWYRQDPGQGLRLIYYSQIVNDFQKGDIAEGYSVSREKKESFPLTVTSAQKNPTAFYLCASSIDRVGSSADTQYFGPGTRLTVL.

This clone turned up a few times. The chain uses TRBV4-1 and TRBJ1-4; D is perhaps TRBD1 (5 bases). The V gene lost 0 bases and the J gene lost 0 bases, with 14 bases spanning the gap. The CDR3 sequence is 18 residues long. Germline V gives CDR1 MGHRA, CDR2 YSYEKL. The CDR3 nucleotides read TGCGCCAGCAGCCAAGATTGGGGCAGGGCGTCAACTAATGAAAAACTGTTTTTT. It translates to CASSQDWGRASTNEKLFF.

The chain uses TRBV6-1 and TRBJ2-7, with D possibly being TRBD1 (5 bases). Looked up from germline, CDR1 is MNHNS and CDR2 is SASEGT. V dropped 2 bases and J dropped 2 bases, with 13 bases sitting between them. The CDR3 spans 15 residues. The CDR3 loop is CASSESGFGAYEQYF. Here the CDR3 DNA reads TGTGCCAGCAGTGAATCAGGGTTCGGAGCCTACGAGCAGTACTTC.

The CDR3: CASSKRGPGQGADTQYF. The CDR3 coding sequence is TGTGCCAGCAGCAAACGGGGTCCGGGACAGGGGGCAGATACGCAGTATTTT. The V gene is TRBV11-2, the J gene TRBJ2-3; 11 bases are a match to TRBD1. The CDR3 loop spans 17 amino acids. With V trimmed by 5 bases and J by 4 bases, 11 bases remained unmatched. The germline CDR1 and CDR2 sequences are SGHAT and FQNNGV.